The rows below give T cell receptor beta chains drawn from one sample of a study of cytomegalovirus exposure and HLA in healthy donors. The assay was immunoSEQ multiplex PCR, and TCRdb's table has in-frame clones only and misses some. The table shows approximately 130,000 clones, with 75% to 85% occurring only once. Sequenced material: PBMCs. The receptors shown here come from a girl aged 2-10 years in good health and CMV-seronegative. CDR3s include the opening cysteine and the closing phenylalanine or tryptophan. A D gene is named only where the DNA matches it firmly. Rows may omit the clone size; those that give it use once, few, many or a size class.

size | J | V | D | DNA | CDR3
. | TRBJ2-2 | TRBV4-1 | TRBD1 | TGCGCCAGCAGCCAACGGTCCAATTCCGCGACAGGGGTATCCGGGGAGCTGTTTTTT | CASSQRSNSATGVSGELFF
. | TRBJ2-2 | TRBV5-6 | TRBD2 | TGTGCCAGCAAGCTGGGTCTAGCGGAAAACACCGGGGAGCTGTTTTTT | CASKLGLAENTGELFF
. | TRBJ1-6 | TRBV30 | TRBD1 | TGTGCCTGGAGTGTTCAGGGACAGGGGTCTTCACCCCTCCACTTT | CAWSVQGQGSSPLHF
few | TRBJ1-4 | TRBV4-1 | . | TGCGCCAGCAGCCAAGGTTATAGCGCAACTAATGAAAAACTGTTTTTT | CASSQGYSATNEKLFF
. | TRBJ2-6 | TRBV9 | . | TGTGCCAGCAGCGTTCGGGGCTCTGGGGCCAACGTCCTGACTTTC | CASSVRGSGANVLTF
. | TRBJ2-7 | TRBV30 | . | TGTGCCTGGAGTGTGGGGCAGGGTTACGAGCAGTACTTC | CAWSVGQGYEQYF
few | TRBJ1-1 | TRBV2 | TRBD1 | TGTGCCAGCAGTGAATATAGGACAGGGGACACTGAAGCTTTCTTT | CASSEYRTGDTEAFF
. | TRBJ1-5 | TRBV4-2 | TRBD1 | TGTGCCAGCAGCCCCAGACAGGGACGGGGTCAGCCCCAGCATTTT | CASSPRQGRGQPQHF
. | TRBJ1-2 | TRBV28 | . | TGTGCCAGCAGTTTATTCAGGGGCCCTAACTATGGCTACACCTTC | CASSLFRGPNYGYTF
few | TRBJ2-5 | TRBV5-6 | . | TGTGCCAGCAGCACGCCCGCGGGGAGGCAAGAGACCCAGTACTTC | CASSTPAGRQETQYF
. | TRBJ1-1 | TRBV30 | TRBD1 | TGTGCCTGGAGTGGACCCGGGACAGGGGGCACTGAAGCTTTCTTT | CAWSGPGTGGTEAFF
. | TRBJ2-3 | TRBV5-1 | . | TGCGCCAGCAGCTTGGGGACTACCACAGATACGCAGTATTTT | CASSLGTTTDTQYF
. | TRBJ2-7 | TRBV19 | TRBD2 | TGTGCCAGTAAGGGCCAGGGAGGGTCCTACGAGCAGTACTTC | CASKGQGGSYEQYF
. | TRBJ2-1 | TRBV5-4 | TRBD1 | TGTGCCAGCAGCTGGACAGGGAACAATGAGCAGTTCTTC | CASSWTGNNEQFF
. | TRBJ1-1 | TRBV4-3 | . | TGCGCCAGCAGCCTTCGTTCAGGAGGGGTTAGTGAAGCTTTCTTT | CASSLRSGGVSEAFF
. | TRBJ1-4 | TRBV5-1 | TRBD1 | TGCGCCAGCAGCTACGGGACAGGTCAGGGTAATGAAAAACTGTTTTTT | CASSYGTGQGNEKLFF
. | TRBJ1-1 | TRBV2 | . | TGTGCCAGCAGAGATAGTAACACTGAAGCTTTCTTT | CASRDSNTEAFF
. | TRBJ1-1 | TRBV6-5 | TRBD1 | TGTGCCAGCAGGGCAGGGGGCGGCACTGAAGCTTTCTTT | CASRAGGGTEAFF
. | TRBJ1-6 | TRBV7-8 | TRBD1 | TGTGCCAGCAGCGCGCGACAGGGGGTTAATTCACCCCTCCACTTT | CASSARQGVNSPLHF
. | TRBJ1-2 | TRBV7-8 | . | TGTGCCAGCAGCTTAGCTCGGGTGGGCTATGGCTACACCTTC | CASSLARVGYGYTF
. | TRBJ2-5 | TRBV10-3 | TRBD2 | TGTGCCATCAGTGAGTCGGCGGGAGGACTCCAAGAGACCCAGTACTTC | CAISESAGGLQETQYF
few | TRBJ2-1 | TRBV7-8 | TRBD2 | TGTGCCAGCAGCCTTTACATCCGGACTAGCGGTAGTTACAATGAGCAGTTCTTC | CASSLYIRTSGSYNEQFF
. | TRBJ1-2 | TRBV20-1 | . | TGCAGTGCTAGTAGCTACTATGGCTACACCTTC | CSASSYYGYTF
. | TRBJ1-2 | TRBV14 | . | TGTGCCAGCAGCCAAGGCGTATGGGGAGGGGATGGCTACACCTTC | CASSQGVWGGDGYTF
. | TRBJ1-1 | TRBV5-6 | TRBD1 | TGTGCCAGCAGCTTGTGGGGACAGGGGGGCACTGAAGCTTTCTTT | CASSLWGQGGTEAFF